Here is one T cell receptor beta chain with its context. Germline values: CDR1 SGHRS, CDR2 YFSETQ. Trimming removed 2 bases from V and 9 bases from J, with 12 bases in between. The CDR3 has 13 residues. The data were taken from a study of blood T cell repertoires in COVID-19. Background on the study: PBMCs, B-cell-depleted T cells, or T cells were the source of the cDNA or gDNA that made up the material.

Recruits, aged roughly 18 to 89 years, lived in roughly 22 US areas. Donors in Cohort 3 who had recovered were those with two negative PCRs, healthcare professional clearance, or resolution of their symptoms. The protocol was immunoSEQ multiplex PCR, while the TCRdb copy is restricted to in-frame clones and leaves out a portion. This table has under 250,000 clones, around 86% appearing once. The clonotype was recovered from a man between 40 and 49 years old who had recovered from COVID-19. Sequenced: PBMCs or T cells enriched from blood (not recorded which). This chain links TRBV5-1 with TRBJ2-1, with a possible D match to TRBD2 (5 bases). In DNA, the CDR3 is TGCGCCAGCAGCTTAGAGGGCAGGAGTGAGCAGTTCTTC. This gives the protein CASSLEGRSEQFF.